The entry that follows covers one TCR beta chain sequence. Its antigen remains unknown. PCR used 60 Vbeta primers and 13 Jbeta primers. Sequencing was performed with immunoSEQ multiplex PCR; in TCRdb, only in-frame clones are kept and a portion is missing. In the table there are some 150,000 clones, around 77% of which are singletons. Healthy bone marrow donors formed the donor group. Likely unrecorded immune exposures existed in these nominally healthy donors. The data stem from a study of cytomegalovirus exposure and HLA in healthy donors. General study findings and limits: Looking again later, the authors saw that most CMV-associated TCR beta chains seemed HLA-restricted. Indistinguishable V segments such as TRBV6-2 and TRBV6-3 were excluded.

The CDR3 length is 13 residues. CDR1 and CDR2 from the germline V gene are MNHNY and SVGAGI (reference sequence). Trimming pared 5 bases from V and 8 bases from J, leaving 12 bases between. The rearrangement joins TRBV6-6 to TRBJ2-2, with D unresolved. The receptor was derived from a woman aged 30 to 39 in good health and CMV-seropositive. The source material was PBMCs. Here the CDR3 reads CASSPVTGGELFF. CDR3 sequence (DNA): TGTGCCAGCAGTCCCGTGACGGGTGGGGAGCTGTTTTTT.